This T cell receptor beta chain was sequenced for a study of CD8+CD57+ T cells in acquired aplastic anemia. Background on the study: An average of 3.2 ug of DNA was obtained from sorted CD4+ and CD8+ cells. CD4+ cell libraries from healthy donors averaged approximately 10 million reads.

Per the germline V gene, CDR1 is SGHAT and CDR2 is FQDESV (reference sequence). The length of the CDR3 is 16 residues. Trimming took 5 bases from V and 6 from J; bases not matched to a gene: 12. Genomic DNA was employed as the template in profiling TCR beta VDJ and CDR3. Via MiXCR, TCRdb re-called the reads, giving one row per CDR3 protein. The sample has roughly 130,000 distinct CDR3 sequences, around 50% seen once. The TCR was taken from a human donor in good health, serving as a control. V is TRBV11-1 and J is TRBJ1-5; 8 bases are a match to TRBD1. Input material: sorted CD4+, CD8+, or CD8+CD57+ T cells (not recorded which) from PBMCs. CDR3 loop: CASSPAGQVSSQPQHF. The DNA of the CDR3 is TGTGCCAGCAGCCCGGCGGGACAGGTGTCGAGTCAGCCCCAGCATTTT.